These T cell receptor beta chains were read from a single sample in a study of cytomegalovirus exposure and HLA in healthy donors. The method was immunoSEQ multiplex PCR; TCRdb's version includes in-frame clones alone and lacks a portion of them. The sample lists about 130,000 clones; 80% to 90% were seen once. The sequenced sample consisted of PBMCs. The receptors here all came from a woman between 40 and 50 years old in good health and CMV-seropositive. Each CDR3 is given with its conserved first and last residue. The D gene is left open where the match is weak. Clone size is given for some rows only: seen once, a few or many times, or a class if the clone is expanded.

J gene: TRBJ1-3; CDR3 length: 15; V gene: TRBV7-8; clone size: .; D gene: .; CDR3 protein: CASSPVGASGNTIYF; CDR3 DNA: TGTGCCAGCAGCCCAGTGGGAGCCTCTGGAAACACCATATATTTT
J gene: TRBJ2-1; CDR3 length: 13; V gene: TRBV19; clone size: .; D gene: .; CDR3 protein: CASRQFQGNEQFF; CDR3 DNA: TGTGCCAGTCGGCAGTTTCAGGGAAATGAGCAGTTCTTC
J gene: TRBJ2-2; CDR3 length: 13; V gene: TRBV19; clone size: .; D gene: .; CDR3 protein: CASSPIPGGELFF; CDR3 DNA: TGTGCCAGTAGCCCTATACCTGGCGGGGAGCTGTTTTTT
J gene: TRBJ1-2; CDR3 length: 16; V gene: TRBV9; clone size: .; D gene: .; CDR3 protein: CASSVGTLRSNYGYTF; CDR3 DNA: TGTGCCAGCAGCGTCGGGACACTGAGGTCTAACTATGGCTACACCTTC
J gene: TRBJ2-3; CDR3 length: 18; V gene: TRBV9; clone size: .; D gene: .; CDR3 protein: CASSLSSIGQKSTDTQYF; CDR3 DNA: TGTGCCAGCAGCCTAAGTAGTATAGGACAGAAAAGCACAGATACGCAGTATTTT
J gene: TRBJ1-1; CDR3 length: 13; V gene: TRBV13; clone size: .; D gene: .; CDR3 protein: CASSLPTNTEAFF; CDR3 DNA: TGTGCCAGCAGCTTACCTACCAACACTGAAGCTTTCTTT
J gene: TRBJ2-3; CDR3 length: 16; V gene: TRBV27; clone size: few; D gene: TRBD2; CDR3 protein: CASRPPGTSGRDTQYF; CDR3 DNA: TGTGCCAGCAGACCTCCCGGGACTAGCGGGAGGGATACGCAGTATTTT
J gene: TRBJ2-1; CDR3 length: 15; V gene: TRBV6-5; clone size: .; D gene: .; CDR3 protein: CASSYSLADNNEQFF; CDR3 DNA: TGTGCCAGCAGTTACTCCCTAGCAGACAACAATGAGCAGTTCTTC
J gene: TRBJ2-2; CDR3 length: 15; V gene: TRBV5-4; clone size: once; D gene: .; CDR3 protein: CASSLGEWDTGELFF; CDR3 DNA: TGTGCCAGCAGCTTGGGGGAGTGGGACACCGGGGAGCTGTTTTTT
J gene: TRBJ1-1; CDR3 length: 14; V gene: TRBV4-2; clone size: .; D gene: .; CDR3 protein: CASSPADSMTEAFF; CDR3 DNA: TGTGCCAGCAGCCCCGCGGACAGTATGACTGAAGCTTTCTTT
J gene: TRBJ2-2; CDR3 length: 14; V gene: TRBV27; clone size: .; D gene: TRBD2; CDR3 protein: CASSLQAGGGELFF; CDR3 DNA: TGTGCCAGCAGTTTACAAGCGGGAGGGGGGGAGCTGTTTTTT
J gene: TRBJ1-2; CDR3 length: 12; V gene: TRBV28; clone size: .; D gene: TRBD1; CDR3 protein: CATRDRGLENTF; CDR3 DNA: TGTGCCACCCGTGACAGGGGGCTTGAGAACACCTTC
J gene: TRBJ1-1; CDR3 length: 14; V gene: TRBV5-1; clone size: .; D gene: .; CDR3 protein: CASSPTSGGGEAFF; CDR3 DNA: TGCGCCAGCAGCCCAACCTCGGGGGGCGGTGAAGCTTTCTTT
J gene: TRBJ1-2; CDR3 length: 13; V gene: TRBV6-1; clone size: few; D gene: .; CDR3 protein: CASSEALGRGYTF; CDR3 DNA: TGTGCCAGCAGTGAAGCGCTAGGGAGAGGCTACACCTTC
J gene: TRBJ1-4; CDR3 length: 14; V gene: TRBV5-4; clone size: .; D gene: TRBD1; CDR3 protein: CASSLKTGGGKLFF; CDR3 DNA: TGTGCCAGCAGCTTAAAAACAGGGGGCGGAAAACTGTTTTTT
J gene: TRBJ2-5; CDR3 length: 13; V gene: TRBV12-5; clone size: .; D gene: .; CDR3 protein: CASAPRDQETQYF; CDR3 DNA: TGTGCTAGTGCCCCCAGGGACCAAGAGACCCAGTACTTC
J gene: TRBJ2-1; CDR3 length: 13; V gene: TRBV9; clone size: .; D gene: .; CDR3 protein: CASSVESISEQFF; CDR3 DNA: TGTGCCAGCAGCGTAGAGTCTATTAGTGAGCAGTTCTTC